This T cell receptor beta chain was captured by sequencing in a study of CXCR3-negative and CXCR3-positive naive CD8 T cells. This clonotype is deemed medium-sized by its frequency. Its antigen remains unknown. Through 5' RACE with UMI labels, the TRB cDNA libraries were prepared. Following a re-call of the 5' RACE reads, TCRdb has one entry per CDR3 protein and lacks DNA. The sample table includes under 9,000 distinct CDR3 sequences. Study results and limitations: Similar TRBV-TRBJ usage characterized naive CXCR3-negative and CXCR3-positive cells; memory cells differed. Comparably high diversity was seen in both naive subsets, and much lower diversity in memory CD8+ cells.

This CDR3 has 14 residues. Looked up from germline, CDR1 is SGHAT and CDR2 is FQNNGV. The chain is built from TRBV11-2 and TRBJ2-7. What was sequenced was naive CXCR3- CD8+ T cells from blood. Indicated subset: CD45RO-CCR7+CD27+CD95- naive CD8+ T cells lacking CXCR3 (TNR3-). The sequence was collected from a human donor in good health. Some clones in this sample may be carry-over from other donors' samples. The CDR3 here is CASSFGVLPYEQYF.